The 27 T cell receptor beta chains presented below share a single source sample, sequenced in a study of Ad26.COV2.S vaccination and SARS-CoV-2 variants (dated by TCRdb to about 2021). Libraries were prepared through the immunoSEQ multiplex PCR assay. TCRdb took over this immuneACCESS table, retaining in-frame rearrangements with V and J assigned. Such tables are incomplete; in checked studies, under half of the missing clones stem from an unresolved V gene, and the remainder is unexplained. Across this sample there are around 500,000 clones, with 89% seen only once. About 1.7% of the sample is in the top ten clones. Reading the label with the study, this specimen's treatment or condition is: some 19 received Ad26.COV2.S at low or high dose, single or two shots; about 5 received placebo; per-sample allocation not given. For vaccine and placebo recipients, the sequenced repertoires came from samples collected on day 63 after the first injection.

Specimen: peripheral blood, collected in a trial of Ad26.COV2.S vaccine versus placebo. All receptors come from a person between 18 and 65 years old who received the Ad26.COV2.S COVID-19 vaccine or a placebo.

This chain joins TRBV7-6 and TRBJ2-1; D remains ambiguous. Trimming shortened V by 2 bases and J by 5 bases, and 7 bases separated the two germline ends. The CDR3 totals 13 residues. The germline CDR1 and CDR2 sequences are SGHVS and FNYEAQ. CDR3 loop: CASSLLIHNEQFF. DNA for the CDR3: TGTGCCAGCAGCTTATTGATTCACAATGAGCAGTTCTTC.

CDR3 nucleotide sequence: TGTGCCAGCAGCTTATTTGGGGTGACCATGAACACTGAAGCTTTCTTT. Its translation is CASSLFGVTMNTEAFF. The chain uses TRBV7-2 and TRBJ1-1, with no clear D. Germline V gene data show CDR1 as SGHTA and CDR2 as FQGNSA. The CDR3 length is 16 residues. V was trimmed by 2 bases and J by 0 bases, leaving 13 bases between them.

The J gene is TRBJ1-2, the V gene TRBV7-2; 9 nucleotides align to TRBD1. Germline V gene data show CDR1 as SGHTA and CDR2 as FQGNSA. J lost 8 bases, V lost 3 bases, and 7 bases had no gene match. CDR3 length: 14 amino acids. The CDR3 nucleotides read TGTGCCAGCAGCTTGAAAAGGACAGGGGAGGGCTACACCTTC. This sequence encodes CASSLKRTGEGYTF.

The CDR3 nucleotides read TGTGCCAGCAGTGAAGCCTATAGGGAAGCTTTCTTT. Translating gives CASSEAYREAFF. V usage is TRBV6-1 and J usage is TRBJ1-1, with unresolved D. V was trimmed by 0 bases and J by 8 bases, leaving 7 bases between them. The CDR3 is made up of 12 amino acids. CDR1 and CDR2 (germline): MNHNS, SASEGT.

This chain connects TRBV6-2 or TRBV6-3 to TRBJ2-1; 11 nucleotides align to TRBD1. This CDR3 is built from 15 residues. The V segment lost 6 bases and the J segment 8 bases; nucleotides outside the gene matches: 9. Germline V gene sequence: CDR1 MNHEY, CDR2 SVGEGT. This CDR3 reads CASSEDRGQSDEQFF. The DNA for the CDR3 is TGTGCCAGCAGCGAGGACAGGGGGCAATCGGATGAGCAGTTCTTC.

The chain joins TRBV18 to TRBJ1-3, with TRBD1 matching over 7 bases. Trimming at V came to 6 bases and at J to 0 bases, leaving 11 bases not matched to a gene. The CDR3 runs 17 residues. Germline assignment: CDR1 KGHSH and CDR2 LQKENI. The CDR3 loop is CASSRVWDSLSGNTIYF. CDR3 DNA sequence: TGTGCCAGCTCCCGTGTTTGGGACAGCCTCTCTGGAAACACCATATATTTT. Together with reference TRBV18 and TRBJ1-3, the CDR3 gives the full variable domain: NAGVMQNPRHLVRRRGQEARLRCSPMKGHSHVYWYRQLPEEGLKFMVYLQKENIIDESGMPKERFSAEFPKEGPSILRIQQVVRGDSAAYFCASSRVWDSLSGNTIYFGEGSWLTVV.

The rearrangement uses TRBV4-3 and TRBJ2-7; 8 bases are shared with TRBD2. The CDR3 runs to 16 residues. The germline gives CDR1 LGHNA, CDR2 YSLEER. After removal of 1 base from V and 2 bases from J, the junction contained 7 bases not matched to a gene. CDR3 DNA: TGCGCCAGCAGCCAAGGCGCCGGCGGGGGGACCTACGAGCAGTACTTC. Protein sequence: CASSQGAGGGTYEQYF.

In this sample, this clone turned up once. The genes are TRBV27 and TRBJ2-2; tentative D call: TRBD2 (5 bases). V lost 5 bases and J lost 7, with 11 bases in between. The V gene's germline CDR1 is MNHEY and CDR2 SMNVEV (reference sequence). This CDR3 has 13 amino acids. The CDR3 DNA reads as TGTGCCAGCAGTCCCCTTGGGAGCGGGGAGCTGTTTTTT. This gives the protein CASSPLGSGELFF.

This rearrangement joins TRBV3-1 (or the pseudogene TRBV3-2) to TRBJ2-1, with TRBD2 identical over 8 bases. V lost 1 base and J lost 14; bases outside the gene matches: 4. In germline, CDR1 is LGHDT, CDR2 YNNKEL (reference sequence). The CDR3 is 12 residues long. CDR3 nucleotides: TGTGCCAGCAGCCAAGCGGAGGGACTAGAGTTCTTC. Translated: CASSQAEGLEFF.

The V call is TRBV3-1 (or the pseudogene TRBV3-2), the J call TRBJ2-4; D uncertain. V lost 3 bases and J 1 base, leaving 7 bases between the germline ends. This CDR3 has 14 amino acids. The germline V gene has CDR1 LGHDT and CDR2 YNNKEL (reference sequence). The CDR3 loop reads CASSQAGAKNIQYF. DNA of the CDR3: TGTGCCAGCAGCCAGGCTGGGGCCAAAAACATTCAGTACTTC.

The V call is TRBV3-1 (or the pseudogene TRBV3-2), the J call TRBJ2-4; D gene uncertain. Germline CDR1 reads LGHDT; CDR2 reads YNNKEL (reference sequence). This CDR3 comprises 12 residues. Trimming took 4 bases from V and 7 from J, leaving 8 bases between them. The CDR3 loop is CASSPGYNIQYF. CDR3 in DNA: TGTGCCAGCAGCCCGGGTTATAACATTCAGTACTTC.

The chain employs TRBV5-1 and TRBJ2-7; D is unclear. The V end lost 5 bases, the J end lost 6 bases, and 15 bases lay between the germline ends. The V gene's germline CDR1 is SGHRS and CDR2 YFSETQ. CDR3 length: 13 amino acids. As DNA, the CDR3 is TGCGCCAGCAGTCCTGGTCCCTCCGGCGAGCAGTACTTC. Translation gives CASSPGPSGEQYF.

The chain employs TRBV18 and TRBJ2-3; tentative D call: TRBD1 (6 bases). Trimming pared 9 bases from V and 2 bases from J, leaving 18 bases between. The CDR3 runs to 15 residues. Germline V gene sequence: CDR1 KGHSH, CDR2 LQKENI. As DNA, the CDR3 is TGTGCCAGTTCCGGGACAAGTCCTACCACAGATACGCAGTATTTT. It codes for CASSGTSPTTDTQYF.

The CDR3 DNA reads as TGTGCCAGCAGCCTCACCGGGACTAGCGGCCAAGAGACCCAGTACTTC. Translated: CASSLTGTSGQETQYF. This sequence joins TRBV11-3 and TRBJ2-5; 11 bases are a match to TRBD2. V gave up 5 bases and J gave up 1 base; unmatched junction bases: 6. Germline-derived CDR1 and CDR2 are SGHNT and YENEEA. The CDR3 consists of 16 residues.

The CDR3 nucleotides read TGTGCCAGCAGCGTAGCTGGGCAGGACTCCTACGAGCAGTACTTC. Encoded protein: CASSVAGQDSYEQYF. The V and J genes are TRBV9 and TRBJ2-7; D ambiguous. This CDR3 spans 15 amino acids. The V and J ends lost 0 bases and 0 bases respectively, with 10 bases between them. Per germline, CDR1 SGDLS and CDR2 YYNGEE.

The CDR3 here is CASSSKRYSNQPQHF. Here the CDR3 DNA reads TGTGCCAGCAGCTCCAAGAGATATAGCAATCAGCCCCAGCATTTT. V is TRBV7-8 and J is TRBJ1-5; D call uncertain. Trimming took 4 bases from V and 0 from J, leaving 10 bases between them. The CDR3 spans 15 residues. Germline values: CDR1 SGHVS, CDR2 FQNEAQ.

This chain links TRBV28 with TRBJ2-1; TRBD2 aligns across 12 bases. Unmatched junction bases numbered 5, after V lost 2 bases and J lost 9 bases. The CDR3 loop spans 15 amino acids. Germline CDR1 is MDHEN and CDR2 is SYDVKM. The CDR3 is CASSLALAGGSEQFF. The CDR3 DNA sequence: TGTGCCAGCAGTTTAGCACTAGCGGGAGGTTCTGAGCAGTTCTTC.

The V gene is TRBV4-1, the J gene TRBJ1-5; the D gene is possibly TRBD1 (6 bases). Germline CDR1 MGHRA, CDR2 YSYEKL. With 3 bases removed from V and 5 bases from J, the gap between germline ends came to 14 bases. The CDR3 length is 15 residues. The CDR3 loop reads CASSQHTGTDQPQHF. The DNA of the CDR3 is TGCGCCAGCAGCCAGCACACAGGGACGGATCAGCCCCAGCATTTT.

This clone occurred many times. The chain recombines TRBV7-9 with TRBJ1-2, with D hard to call. The CDR3 totals 15 residues. V lost 3 bases and J 7 bases, leaving 18 bases between the germline ends. Germline V gene data show CDR1 as SEHNR and CDR2 as FQNEAQ (reference sequence). For the CDR3, the DNA is TGTGCCAGCAGCTTCAATGGGATGGACGGAGGTGGCTACACCTTC. Translating it yields CASSFNGMDGGGYTF. The full variable domain, with the rest looked up from reference TRBV7-9 and TRBJ1-2, is DTGVSQNPRHKITKRGQNVTFRCDPISEHNRLYWYRQTLGQGPEFLTYFQNEAQLEKSRLLSDRFSAERPKGSFSTLEIQRTEQGDSAMYLCASSFNGMDGGGYTFGSGTRLTVV.

The rearrangement joins TRBV6-5 to TRBJ1-6; TRBD1 matches 7 bases. V lost 6 bases and J lost 13; bases outside the gene matches: 12. The CDR3 length is 14 residues. Germline loops: CDR1 MNHEY, CDR2 SVGAGI. Written as DNA, the CDR3 is TGTGCCAGCAGCCCGACAGGGCGCCAGGTGCCCCTCCACTTT. Its translation is CASSPTGRQVPLHF.

The chain links TRBV5-4 to TRBJ2-2; tentative D call: TRBD2 (5 bases). Germline-derived CDR1 and CDR2 are SGHNT and YYREEE (reference sequence). V was shortened by 1 base and J by 3 bases, with 10 bases between the two germline ends. The CDR3 is 15 residues long. DNA of the CDR3: TGTGCCAGCAGCTTGTTTTCGAGGGACACCGGGGAGCTGTTTTTT. This encodes CASSLFSRDTGELFF.

This clone appeared once. J is TRBJ2-2 and V is TRBV6-6, with a tentative D call TRBD2 (6 bases). Germline loops: CDR1 MNHNY, CDR2 SVGAGI (reference sequence). V was shortened by 0 bases and J by 7 bases, with 12 bases between the two germline ends. CDR3 length: 15 residues. Here the CDR3 reads CASSYSTRVGGELFF. Written as DNA, the CDR3 is TGTGCCAGCAGTTACTCGACTAGGGTCGGCGGGGAGCTGTTTTTT.

This rearrangement joins TRBV12-3 or TRBV12-4 to TRBJ2-7, with a tentative D call TRBD2 (5 bases). The CDR3 has 12 residues. V gave up 2 bases and J gave up 7 bases, with 9 bases separating them. The CDR3 region is CASSLNRGEQYF. In DNA form, the CDR3 reads TGTGCCAGCAGTTTAAATCGGGGAGAGCAGTACTTC.

This chain uses TRBV4-3 with TRBJ1-1; unclear D gene. The V gene's germline CDR1 is LGHNA and CDR2 YSLEER. The CDR3 loop spans 16 amino acids. Trimming took 4 bases from V and 1 from J, leaving 16 bases between them. CDR3 sequence: CASSPTFDGRNTEAFF. CDR3 bases: TGCGCCAGCAGCCCTACCTTCGACGGCCGGAACACTGAAGCTTTCTTT.

This sequence joins TRBV5-1 and TRBJ1-1; 11 positions agree with TRBD1. V lost 2 bases and J lost 2; bases outside the gene matches: 2. This CDR3 comprises 15 residues. CDR1 and CDR2 (germline): SGHRS, YFSETQ. The CDR3 nucleotides read TGCGCCAGCAGCTTCGGACAGGGGGCAAACACTGAAGCTTTCTTT. As protein: CASSFGQGANTEAFF.

The chain joins TRBV18 to TRBJ2-7; D call uncertain. V gave up 0 bases and J gave up 2 bases, with 8 bases separating them. The CDR3 totals 14 residues. The germline CDR1 and CDR2 sequences are KGHSH and LQKENI. This chain's CDR3 is CASSPPGIPYEQYF. The CDR3 coding sequence is TGTGCCAGCTCACCACCGGGAATCCCCTACGAGCAGTACTTC.

This clone was seen only once. CDR3 amino acids: CASSSYRTSGSVYEQYF. The CDR3 DNA sequence: TGTGCCAGCAGCTCCTACCGGACTAGCGGGAGTGTATACGAGCAGTACTTC. This sequence joins TRBV7-6 and TRBJ2-7; 13 bases match TRBD2. The germline CDR1 and CDR2 sequences are SGHVS and FNYEAQ. The CDR3 extends over 17 amino acids. The junction had 10 bases not matched to a gene; V was cut back by 4 bases and J by 4 bases.